This section outlines one TCR beta chain sequence together with its context. The antigen is unknown. This record comes from a study of OX40 agonist ivuxolimab in advanced cancers. Study background: Partial responses were observed in three patients, of whom one had hepatocellular carcinoma and two had cutaneous melanoma.

CDR1 is MNHEY and CDR2 is SVGAGI in the germline V gene. Trimming pared 5 bases from V and 2 bases from J, leaving 5 bases between. This CDR3 is built from 12 residues. Notes on the study in general: Averaging showed that CD8+ T cells had more expanded clones than CD4+ did.

This table comes from immunoSEQ multiplex PCR, and its TCRdb copy is limited to in-frame clones, with some not included. The sample lists some 74,000 clones; around 93% were seen once. The J gene is TRBJ2-3, the V gene TRBV6-5; D is uncertain. The sequenced sample was CD4+ or CD8+ T cells sorted from blood, obtained in a trial of the OX40 agonist ivuxolimab. The TCR originated in an adult with an advanced solid tumor such as melanoma, head and neck, liver or kidney cancer. CDR3 sequence reads: CASSTATDTQYF. DNA of the CDR3: TGTGCCAGCAGTACTGCCACAGATACGCAGTATTTT.